This T cell receptor (beta chain) was captured in a study of CD8 T cells in Susac syndrome. The sequenced target, TCR beta, came from blood CD8+ and CD4+ T cells. TEMRA cells underwent FACS enrichment and CD8+ and CD4+ T cells underwent negative isolation. Germline lookup yields CDR1 MNHNS and CDR2 SASEGT. The CDR3 is 15 residues long. Trimming pared 1 base from V and 10 bases from J, leaving 17 bases between. RNA amounts of about 0.45 to 1 ug underwent reverse transcription with random hexamers. Multiplex immunoSEQ PCR targeted 54 Vbeta and 13 Jbeta TCR beta segments. TCRdb re-called the immunoSEQ multiplex PCR reads through MiXCR, storing one row per CDR3 protein. The sample gives about 52,000 distinct CDR3 sequences, approximately 93% of which show up once; less than 0.55% is in the top ten.

This sequence was found in a human donor with multiple sclerosis. This sequence joins TRBV6-1 and TRBJ1-5; D is unclear. What was sequenced was CD8+ T cells from PBMCs. CDR3 coding DNA: TGTGCCAGCAGTGAAGTAGGAGAGGCCTCCATCCCCCAGCATTTT. The encoded protein is CASSEVGEASIPQHF.